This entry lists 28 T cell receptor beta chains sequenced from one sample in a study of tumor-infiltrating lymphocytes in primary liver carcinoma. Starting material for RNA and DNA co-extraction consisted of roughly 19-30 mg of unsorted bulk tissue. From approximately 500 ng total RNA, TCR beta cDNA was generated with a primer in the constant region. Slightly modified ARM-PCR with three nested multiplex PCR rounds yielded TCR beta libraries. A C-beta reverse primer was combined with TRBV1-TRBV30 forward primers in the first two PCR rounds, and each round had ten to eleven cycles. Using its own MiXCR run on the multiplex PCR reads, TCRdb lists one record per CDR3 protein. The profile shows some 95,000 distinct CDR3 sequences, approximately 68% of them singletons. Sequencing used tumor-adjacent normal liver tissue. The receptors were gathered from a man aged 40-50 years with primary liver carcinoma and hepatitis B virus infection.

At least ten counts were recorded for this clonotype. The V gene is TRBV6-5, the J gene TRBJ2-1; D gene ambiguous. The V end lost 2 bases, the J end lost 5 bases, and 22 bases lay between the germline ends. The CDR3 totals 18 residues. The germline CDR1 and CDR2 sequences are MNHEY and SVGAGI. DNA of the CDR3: TGTGCCAGCAGTTACCCTCAGTATTGGACGGGCCCCGACAATGAGCAGTTCTTC. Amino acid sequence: CASSYPQYWTGPDNEQFF.

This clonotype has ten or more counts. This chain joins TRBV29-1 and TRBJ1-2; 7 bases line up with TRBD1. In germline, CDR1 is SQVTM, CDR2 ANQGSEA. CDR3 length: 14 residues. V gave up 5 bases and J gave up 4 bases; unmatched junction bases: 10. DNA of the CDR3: TGCAGCGTTCCGAGAAGGGACAGCTCCTATGGCTACACCTTC. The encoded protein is CSVPRRDSSYGYTF.

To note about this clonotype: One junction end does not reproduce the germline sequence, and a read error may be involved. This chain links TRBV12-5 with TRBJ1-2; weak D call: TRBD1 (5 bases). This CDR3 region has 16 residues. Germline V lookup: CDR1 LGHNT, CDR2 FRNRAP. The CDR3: CASGLVGTEVVNGYTF. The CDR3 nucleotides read TGTGCTAGTGGCTTGGTCGGGACGGAGGTCGTTAATGGCTACACCTTC.

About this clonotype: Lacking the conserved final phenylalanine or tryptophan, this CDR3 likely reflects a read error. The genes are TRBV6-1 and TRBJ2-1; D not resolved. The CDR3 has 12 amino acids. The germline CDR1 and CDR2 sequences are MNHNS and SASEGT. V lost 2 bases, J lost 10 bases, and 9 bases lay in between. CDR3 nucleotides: TGTGCCAGCAGTGAATCCTGCAACGAGCAGTTCATC. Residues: CASSESCNEQFI.

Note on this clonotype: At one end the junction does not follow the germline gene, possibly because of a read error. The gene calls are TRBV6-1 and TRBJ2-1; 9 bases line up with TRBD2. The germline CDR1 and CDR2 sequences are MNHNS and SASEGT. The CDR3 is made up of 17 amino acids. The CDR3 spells CASSVRTSAIGGNEQFF. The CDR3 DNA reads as TGTGCCAGCAGTGTACGGACTAGCGCAATAGGGGGGAATGAACAGTTCTTC.

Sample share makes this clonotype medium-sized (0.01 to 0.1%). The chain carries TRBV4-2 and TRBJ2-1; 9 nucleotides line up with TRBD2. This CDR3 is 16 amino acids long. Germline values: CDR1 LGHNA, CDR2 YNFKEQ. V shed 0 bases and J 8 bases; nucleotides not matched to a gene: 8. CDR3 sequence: CASSQDLAGSMDEQFF. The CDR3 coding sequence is TGTGCCAGCAGCCAAGACCTAGCGGGATCGATGGATGAGCAGTTCTTC.

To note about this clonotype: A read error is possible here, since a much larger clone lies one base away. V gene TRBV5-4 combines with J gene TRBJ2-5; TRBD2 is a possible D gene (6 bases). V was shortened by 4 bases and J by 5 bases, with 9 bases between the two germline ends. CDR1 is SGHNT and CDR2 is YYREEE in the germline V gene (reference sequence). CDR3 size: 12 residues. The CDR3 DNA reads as TGTGCCAGCAGCCTAGGGAGGGAGACCCAGTACTTC. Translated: CASSLGRETQYF.

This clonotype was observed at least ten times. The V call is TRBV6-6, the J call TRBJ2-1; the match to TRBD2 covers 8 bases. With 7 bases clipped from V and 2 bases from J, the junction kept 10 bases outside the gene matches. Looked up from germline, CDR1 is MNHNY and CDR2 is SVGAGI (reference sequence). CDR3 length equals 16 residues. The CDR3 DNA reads TGTGCCAGCACCGCCCAGGCGGGAGGAACCTACAATGAGCAGTTCTTC. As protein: CASTAQAGGTYNEQFF.

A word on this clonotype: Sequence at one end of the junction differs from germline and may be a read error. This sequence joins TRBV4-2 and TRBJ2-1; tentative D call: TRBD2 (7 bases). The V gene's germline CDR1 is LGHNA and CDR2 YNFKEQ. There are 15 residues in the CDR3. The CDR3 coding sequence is TGTGTCAGCAGCCAAGACTTAGGGGGGGGCGGTGAGCGATTCTTC. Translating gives CVSSQDLGGGGERFF.

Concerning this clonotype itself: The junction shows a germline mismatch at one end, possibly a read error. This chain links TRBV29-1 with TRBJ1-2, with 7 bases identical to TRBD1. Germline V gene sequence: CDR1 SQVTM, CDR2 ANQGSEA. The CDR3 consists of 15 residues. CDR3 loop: CSVKGGRGQNYGYTF. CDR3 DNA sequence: TGCAGCGTTAAAGGGGGCAGGGGCCAAAACTATGGCTACACATTC.

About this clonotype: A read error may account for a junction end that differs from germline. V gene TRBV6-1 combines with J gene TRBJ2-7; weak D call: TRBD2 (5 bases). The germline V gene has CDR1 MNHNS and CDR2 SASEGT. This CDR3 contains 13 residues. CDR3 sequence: CASSESAVSEKYF. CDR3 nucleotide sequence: TGTGCCAGCAGTGAATCGGCAGTTAGCGAGAAGTACTTC.

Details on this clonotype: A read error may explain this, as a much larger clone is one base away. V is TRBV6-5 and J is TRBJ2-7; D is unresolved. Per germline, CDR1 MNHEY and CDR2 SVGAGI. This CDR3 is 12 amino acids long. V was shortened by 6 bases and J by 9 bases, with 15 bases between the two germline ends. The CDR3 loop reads CASRPVSGGQYF. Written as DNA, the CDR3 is TGTGCCAGCAGGCCGGTTTCGGGCGGGCAGTACTTC.

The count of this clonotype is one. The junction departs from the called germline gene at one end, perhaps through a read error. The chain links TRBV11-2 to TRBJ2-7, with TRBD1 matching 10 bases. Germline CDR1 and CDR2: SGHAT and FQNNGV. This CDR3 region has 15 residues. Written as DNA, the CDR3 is TGTGCCAGCAGCGTCCGGGACAGGGGTTTCTACGAACAGTACTTC. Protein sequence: CASSVRDRGFYEQYF.

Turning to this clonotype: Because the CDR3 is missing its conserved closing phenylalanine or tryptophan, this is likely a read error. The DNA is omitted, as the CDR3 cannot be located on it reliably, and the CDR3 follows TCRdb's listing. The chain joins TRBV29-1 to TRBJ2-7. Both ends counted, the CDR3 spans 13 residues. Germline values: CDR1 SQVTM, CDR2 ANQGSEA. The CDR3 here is CSVDMRGSYERYL.

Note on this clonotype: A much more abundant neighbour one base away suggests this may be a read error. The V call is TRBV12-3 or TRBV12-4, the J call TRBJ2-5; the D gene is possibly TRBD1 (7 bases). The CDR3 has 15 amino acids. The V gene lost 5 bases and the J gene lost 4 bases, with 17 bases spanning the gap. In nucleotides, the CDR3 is TGTGCCAGCAGTCCAGTGGAGGGGGCGGTAGAGACCCAGTACTTC. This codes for CASSPVEGAVETQYF.

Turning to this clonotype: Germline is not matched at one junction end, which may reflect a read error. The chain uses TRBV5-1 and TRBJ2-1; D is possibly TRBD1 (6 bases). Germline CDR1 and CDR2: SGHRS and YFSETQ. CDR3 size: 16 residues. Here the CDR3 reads CASSLGGLDVYNVQFF. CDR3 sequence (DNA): TGCGCCAGCAGCTTAGGGGGTCTGGACGTCTACAATGTGCAGTTCTTC.

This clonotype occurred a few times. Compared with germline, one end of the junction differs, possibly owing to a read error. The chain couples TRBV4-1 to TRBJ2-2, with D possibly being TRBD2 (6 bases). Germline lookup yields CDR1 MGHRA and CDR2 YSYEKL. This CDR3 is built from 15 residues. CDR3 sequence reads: CASSQEAGSTGGLFF. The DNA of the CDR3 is TGCGCCAGCAGCCAAGAGGCGGGGAGCACCGGGGGGCTGTTTTTT.

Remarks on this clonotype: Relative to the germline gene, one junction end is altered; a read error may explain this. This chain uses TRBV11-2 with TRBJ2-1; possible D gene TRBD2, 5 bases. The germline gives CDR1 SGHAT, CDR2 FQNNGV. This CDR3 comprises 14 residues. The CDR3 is CASSLVAGHNEHFF. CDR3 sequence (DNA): TGTGCCAGCAGCTTAGTCGCGGGTCACAATGAGCACTTCTTC.

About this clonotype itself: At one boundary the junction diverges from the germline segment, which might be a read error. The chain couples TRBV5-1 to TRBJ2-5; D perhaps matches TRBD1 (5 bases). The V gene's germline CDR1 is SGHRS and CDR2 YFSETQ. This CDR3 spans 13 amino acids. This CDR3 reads CASSLTGAETQYF. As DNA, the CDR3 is TGCGCCAGCAGCTTAACTGGGGCAGAGACCCAGTACTTT.

This chain's CDR3 is CVNSFDNEQFF. In DNA, the CDR3 is TGTGTCAACAGCTTCGACAATGAGCAGTTCTTC. This chain joins TRBV11-2 and TRBJ2-1; D remains ambiguous. The CDR3 contains 11 residues. Germline values: CDR1 SGHAT, CDR2 FQNNGV.

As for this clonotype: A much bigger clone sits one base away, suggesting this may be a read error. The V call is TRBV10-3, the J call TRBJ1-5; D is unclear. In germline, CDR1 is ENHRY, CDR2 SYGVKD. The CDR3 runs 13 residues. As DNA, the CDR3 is TGTCCCATCAGTGTGGATAGCAATCAGCCCCAGCATTTT. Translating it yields CPISVDSNQPQHF.

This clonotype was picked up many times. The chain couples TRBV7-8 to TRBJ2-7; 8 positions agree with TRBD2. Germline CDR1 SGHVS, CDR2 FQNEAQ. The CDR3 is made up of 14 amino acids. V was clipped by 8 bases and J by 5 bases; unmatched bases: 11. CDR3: CASRAGAPGDEQYF. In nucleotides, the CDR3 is TGTGCCAGCCGAGCGGGAGCCCCAGGGGACGAGCAGTACTTC.

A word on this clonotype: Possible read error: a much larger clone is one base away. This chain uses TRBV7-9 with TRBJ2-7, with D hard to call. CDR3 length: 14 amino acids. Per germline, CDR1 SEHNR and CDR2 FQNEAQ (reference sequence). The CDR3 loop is CASSLSSGPYKQYF. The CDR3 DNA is TGTGCCAGCAGCTTATCCTCAGGTCCCTACAAGCAGTACTTC.

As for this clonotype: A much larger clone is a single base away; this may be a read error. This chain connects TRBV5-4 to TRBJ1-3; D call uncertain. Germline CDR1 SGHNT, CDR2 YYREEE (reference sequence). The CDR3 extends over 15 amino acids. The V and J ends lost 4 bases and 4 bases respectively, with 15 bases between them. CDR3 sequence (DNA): TGTGCCAGCAGCCAGACGGCAAGGAGCGGAAACACCATATATTTT. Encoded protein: CASSQTARSGNTIYF.

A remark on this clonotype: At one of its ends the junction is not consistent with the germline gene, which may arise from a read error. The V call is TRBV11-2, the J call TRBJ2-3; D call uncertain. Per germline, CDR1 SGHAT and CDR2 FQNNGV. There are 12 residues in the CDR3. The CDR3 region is CTSSLDTDTQYF. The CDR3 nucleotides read TGTACCAGCAGCTTAGATACAGATACGCAGTATTTT.

This CDR3 reads CASSLVGGGTDTQHF. In DNA form, the CDR3 reads TGTGCCAGCAGCTTAGTTGGAGGGGGCACAGATACGCAGCATTTT. The chain carries TRBV7-8 and TRBJ2-3, with 7 bases fitting TRBD1. The J call could be wrong; TRBJ1-5 is a better fit for the DNA end. Germline values: CDR1 SGHVS, CDR2 FQNEAQ. This CDR3 has 15 amino acids.

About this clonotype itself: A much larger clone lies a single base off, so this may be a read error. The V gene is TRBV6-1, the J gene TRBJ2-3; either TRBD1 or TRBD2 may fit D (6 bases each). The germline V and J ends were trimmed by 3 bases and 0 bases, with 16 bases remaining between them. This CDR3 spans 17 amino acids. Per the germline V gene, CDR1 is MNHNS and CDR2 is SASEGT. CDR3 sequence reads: CASSESWGALSTDTQYF. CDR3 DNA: TGTGCCAGCAGTGAGTCGTGGGGGGCCCTAAGCACAGATACGCAGTATTTT.

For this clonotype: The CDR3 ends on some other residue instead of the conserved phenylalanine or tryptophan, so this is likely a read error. Written as DNA, the CDR3 is TGTGTCAGCAGCTTCCGGGGACTAGCGGGAGTGAAGACCGGGGAGCTGTTTTTA. It is translated as CVSSFRGLAGVKTGELFL. The gene calls are TRBV11-2 and TRBJ2-2; 14 nucleotides agree with TRBD2. The germline V gene has CDR1 SGHAT and CDR2 FQNNGV. CDR3 length: 18 amino acids.